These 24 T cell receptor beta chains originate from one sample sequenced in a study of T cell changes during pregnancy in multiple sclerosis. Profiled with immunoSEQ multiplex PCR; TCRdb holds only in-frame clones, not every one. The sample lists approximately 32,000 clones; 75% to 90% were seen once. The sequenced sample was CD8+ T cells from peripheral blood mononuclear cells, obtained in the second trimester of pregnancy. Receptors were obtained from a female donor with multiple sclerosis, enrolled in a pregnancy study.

CDR3 nucleotide sequence: TGTGCCAGCAGCTTAGCCCCGGTAAACAGGCGACCCTACGAGCAGTACTTC. Translation: CASSLAPVNRRPYEQYF. The chain recombines TRBV7-9 with TRBJ2-7; D may be TRBD1 (5 bases). Between the trimmed V and J ends, which lost 0 bases and 2 bases, there was a span of 17 bases. Germline CDR1 is SEHNR and CDR2 is FQNEAQ (reference sequence). The CDR3 totals 17 residues.

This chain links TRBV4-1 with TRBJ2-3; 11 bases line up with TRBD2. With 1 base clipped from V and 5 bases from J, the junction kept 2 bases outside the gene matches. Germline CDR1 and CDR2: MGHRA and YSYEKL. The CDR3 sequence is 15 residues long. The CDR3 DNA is TGCGCCAGCAGCCAAGGCCTAGCGGGGGGAGATACGCAGTATTTT. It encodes CASSQGLAGGDTQYF.

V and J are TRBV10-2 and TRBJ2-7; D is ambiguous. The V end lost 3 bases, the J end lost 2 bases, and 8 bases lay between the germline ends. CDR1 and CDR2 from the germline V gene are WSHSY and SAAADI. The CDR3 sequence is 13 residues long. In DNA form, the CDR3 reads TGCGCCAGCAGTGAAGCCTCTCCCTACGAGCAGTACTTC. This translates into CASSEASPYEQYF.

The CDR3 loop is CASSLRQGGVGTGNTIYF. The CDR3 nucleotides are TGTGCCAGCAGCTTAAGACAGGGAGGTGTGGGGACTGGAAACACCATATATTTT. V and J are TRBV9 and TRBJ1-3, with 7 bases matching TRBD1. The ends lost 4 bases at V and 2 bases at J; junction bases unmatched: 15. Germline CDR1 SGDLS, CDR2 YYNGEE. The CDR3 is 18 amino acids.

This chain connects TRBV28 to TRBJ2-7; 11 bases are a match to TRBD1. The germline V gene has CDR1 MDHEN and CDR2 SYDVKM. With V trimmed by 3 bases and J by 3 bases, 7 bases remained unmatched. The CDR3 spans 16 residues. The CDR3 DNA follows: TGTGCCAGCAGTTTGCCGCCGGGACAGGGGGTCTACGAGCAGTACTTC. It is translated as CASSLPPGQGVYEQYF.

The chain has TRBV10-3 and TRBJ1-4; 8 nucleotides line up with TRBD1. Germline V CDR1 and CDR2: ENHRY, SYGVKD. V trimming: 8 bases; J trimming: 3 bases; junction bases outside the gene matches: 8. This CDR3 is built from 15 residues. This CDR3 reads CAIGPQGAANEKLFF. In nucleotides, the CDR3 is TGTGCCATCGGGCCGCAGGGGGCGGCTAATGAAAAACTGTTTTTT.

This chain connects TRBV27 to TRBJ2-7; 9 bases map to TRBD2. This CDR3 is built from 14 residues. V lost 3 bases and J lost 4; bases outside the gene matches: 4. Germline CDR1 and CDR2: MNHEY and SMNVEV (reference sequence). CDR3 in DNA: TGTGCCAGCAGTTTTGGCGGGAGGGCGTACGAGCAGTACTTC. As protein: CASSFGGRAYEQYF.

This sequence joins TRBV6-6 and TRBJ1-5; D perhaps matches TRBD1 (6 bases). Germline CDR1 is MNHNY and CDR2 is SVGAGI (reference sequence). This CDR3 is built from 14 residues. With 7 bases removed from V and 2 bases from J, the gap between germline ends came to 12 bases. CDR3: CASTLDSGNQPQHF. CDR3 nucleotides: TGTGCCAGCACCCTGGACAGCGGCAATCAGCCCCAGCATTTT.

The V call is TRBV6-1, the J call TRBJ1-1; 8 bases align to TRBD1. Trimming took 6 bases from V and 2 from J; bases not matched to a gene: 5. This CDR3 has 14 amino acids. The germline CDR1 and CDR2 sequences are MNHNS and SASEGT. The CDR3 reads CASRTGVGNTEAFF. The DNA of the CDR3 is TGTGCCAGCAGGACAGGGGTGGGAAACACTGAAGCTTTCTTT.

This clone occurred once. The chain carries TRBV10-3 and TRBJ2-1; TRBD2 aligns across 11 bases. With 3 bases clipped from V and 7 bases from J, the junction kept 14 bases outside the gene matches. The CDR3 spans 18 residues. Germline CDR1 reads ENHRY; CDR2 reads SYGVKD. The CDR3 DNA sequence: TGTGCCATCAGTGACCCGGAGAATGGTAGCGGGAGGGAAAATGAGCAGTTCTTC. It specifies CAISDPENGSGRENEQFF.

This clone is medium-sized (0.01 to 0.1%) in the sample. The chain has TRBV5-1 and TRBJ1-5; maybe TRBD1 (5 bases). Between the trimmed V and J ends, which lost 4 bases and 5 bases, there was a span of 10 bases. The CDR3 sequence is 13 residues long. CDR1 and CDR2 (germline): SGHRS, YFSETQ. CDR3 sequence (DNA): TGCGCCAGCAGCCCCGCGGGGGATCAGCCCCAGCATTTT. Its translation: CASSPAGDQPQHF.

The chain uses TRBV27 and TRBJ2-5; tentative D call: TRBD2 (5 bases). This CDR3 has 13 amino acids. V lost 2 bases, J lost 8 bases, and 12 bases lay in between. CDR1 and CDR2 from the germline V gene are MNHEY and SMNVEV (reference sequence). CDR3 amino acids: CASSLGGPGTQYF. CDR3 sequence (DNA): TGTGCCAGCAGTTTAGGAGGCCCAGGAACCCAGTACTTC.

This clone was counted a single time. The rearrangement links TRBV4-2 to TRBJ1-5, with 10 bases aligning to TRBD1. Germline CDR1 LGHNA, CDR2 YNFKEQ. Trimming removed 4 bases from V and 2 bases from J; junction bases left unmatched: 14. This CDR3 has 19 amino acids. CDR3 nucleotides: TGTGCCAGCAGCCCCACCGGGACAGGGGCAATTAAGGGCAATCAGCCCCAGCATTTT. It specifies CASSPTGTGAIKGNQPQHF.

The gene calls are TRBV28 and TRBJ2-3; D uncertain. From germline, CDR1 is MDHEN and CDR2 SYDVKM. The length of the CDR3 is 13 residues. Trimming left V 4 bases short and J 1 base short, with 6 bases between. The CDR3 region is CASSWAGTDTQYF. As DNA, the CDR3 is TGTGCCAGCAGTTGGGCAGGCACAGATACGCAGTATTTT.

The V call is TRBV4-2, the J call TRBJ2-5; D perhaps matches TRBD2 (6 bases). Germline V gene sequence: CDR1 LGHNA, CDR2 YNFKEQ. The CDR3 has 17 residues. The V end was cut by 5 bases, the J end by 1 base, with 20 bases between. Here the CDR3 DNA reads TGTGCCAGCAGCGCTTACCTTTCAATAGCGGTCCAAGAGACCCAGTACTTC. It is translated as CASSAYLSIAVQETQYF.

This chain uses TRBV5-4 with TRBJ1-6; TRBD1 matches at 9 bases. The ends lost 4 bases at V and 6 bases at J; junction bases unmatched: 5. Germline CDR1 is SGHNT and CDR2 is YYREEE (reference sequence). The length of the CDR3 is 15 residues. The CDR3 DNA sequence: TGTGCCAGCAGCGATCCGGACAGGGGTAATTCACCCCTCCACTTT. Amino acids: CASSDPDRGNSPLHF.

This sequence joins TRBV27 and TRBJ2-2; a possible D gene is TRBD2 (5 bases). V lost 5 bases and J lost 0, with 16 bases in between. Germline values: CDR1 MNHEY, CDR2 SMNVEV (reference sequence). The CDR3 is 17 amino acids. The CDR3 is CASSLSSGNTNTGELFF. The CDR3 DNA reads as TGTGCCAGCAGTCTGAGCAGCGGTAACACGAACACCGGGGAGCTGTTTTTT.

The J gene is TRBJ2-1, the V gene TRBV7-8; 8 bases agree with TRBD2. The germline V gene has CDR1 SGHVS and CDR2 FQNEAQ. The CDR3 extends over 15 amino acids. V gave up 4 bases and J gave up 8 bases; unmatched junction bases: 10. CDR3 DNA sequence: TGTGCCAGCAGCTCGTCCGGGACTAGATCTCATGAGCAGTTCTTC. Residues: CASSSSGTRSHEQFF.

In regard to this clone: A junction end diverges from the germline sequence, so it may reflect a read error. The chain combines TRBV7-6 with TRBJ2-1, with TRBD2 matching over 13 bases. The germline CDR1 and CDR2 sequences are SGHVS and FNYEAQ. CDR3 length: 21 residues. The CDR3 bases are TGTGCCAGCAGCGTTAGGGGCCCCGGGACTAGCGGGAATCGGGCCCACAATGGGCAGTTCTTC. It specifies CASSVRGPGTSGNRAHNGQFF. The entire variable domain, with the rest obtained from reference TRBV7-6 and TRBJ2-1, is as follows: GAGVSQSPRYKVTKRGQDVALRCDPISGHVSLYWYRQALGQGPEFLTYFNYEAQQDKSGLPNDRFSAERPEGSISTLTIQRTEQRDSAMYRCASSVRGPGTSGNRAHNGQFFGPGTRLTVL.

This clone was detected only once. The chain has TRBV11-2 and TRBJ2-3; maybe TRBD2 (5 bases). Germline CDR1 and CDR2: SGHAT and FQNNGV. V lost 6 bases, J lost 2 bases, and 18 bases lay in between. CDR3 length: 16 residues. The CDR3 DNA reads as TGTGCCAGCAGAACCAACTCCGCGGGCCACACAGATACGCAGTATTTT. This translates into CASRTNSAGHTDTQYF.

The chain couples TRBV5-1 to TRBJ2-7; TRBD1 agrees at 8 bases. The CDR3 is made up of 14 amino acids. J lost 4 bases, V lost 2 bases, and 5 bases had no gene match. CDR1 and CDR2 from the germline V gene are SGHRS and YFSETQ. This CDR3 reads CASSFRQGAYEQYF. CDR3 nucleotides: TGCGCCAGCAGCTTCAGGCAGGGGGCTTACGAGCAGTACTTC.

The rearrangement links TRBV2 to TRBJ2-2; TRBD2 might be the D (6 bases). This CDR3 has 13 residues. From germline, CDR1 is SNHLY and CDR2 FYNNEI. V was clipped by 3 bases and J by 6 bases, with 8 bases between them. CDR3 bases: TGTGCCAGCAGTGAGGGGGGAGCCGGGGAGCTGTTTTTT. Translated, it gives CASSEGGAGELFF.

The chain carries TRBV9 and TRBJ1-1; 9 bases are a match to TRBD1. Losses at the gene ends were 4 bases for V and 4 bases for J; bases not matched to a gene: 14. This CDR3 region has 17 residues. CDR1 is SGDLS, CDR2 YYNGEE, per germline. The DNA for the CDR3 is TGTGCCAGCAGCCTCACCGGGACAGGGAGACTAAGCACTGAAGCTTTCTTT. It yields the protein CASSLTGTGRLSTEAFF.

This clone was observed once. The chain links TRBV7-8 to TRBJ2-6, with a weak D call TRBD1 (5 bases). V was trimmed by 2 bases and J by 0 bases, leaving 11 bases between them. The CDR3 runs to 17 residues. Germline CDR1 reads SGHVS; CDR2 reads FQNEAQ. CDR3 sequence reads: CASSLSGASSGANVLTF. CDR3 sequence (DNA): TGTGCCAGCAGCTTATCTGGGGCCAGCTCTGGGGCCAACGTCCTGACTTTC.